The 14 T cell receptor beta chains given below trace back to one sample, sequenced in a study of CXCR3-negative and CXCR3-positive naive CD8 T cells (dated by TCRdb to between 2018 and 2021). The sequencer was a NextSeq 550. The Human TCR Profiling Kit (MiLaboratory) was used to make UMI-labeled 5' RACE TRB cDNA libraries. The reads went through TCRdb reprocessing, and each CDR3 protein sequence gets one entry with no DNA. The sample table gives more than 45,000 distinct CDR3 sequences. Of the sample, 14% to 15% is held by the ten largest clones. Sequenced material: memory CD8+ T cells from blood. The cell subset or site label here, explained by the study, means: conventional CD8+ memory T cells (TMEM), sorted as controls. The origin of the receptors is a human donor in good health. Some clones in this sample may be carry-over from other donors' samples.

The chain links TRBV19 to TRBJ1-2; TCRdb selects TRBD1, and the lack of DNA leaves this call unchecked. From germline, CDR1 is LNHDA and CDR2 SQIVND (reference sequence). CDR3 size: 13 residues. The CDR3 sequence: CASSPAVSYGYTF. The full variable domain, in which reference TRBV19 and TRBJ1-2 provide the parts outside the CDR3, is DGGITQSPKYLFRKEGQNVTLSCEQNLNHDAMYWYRQDPGQGLRLIYYSQIVNDFQKGDIAEGYSVSREKKESFPLTVTSAQKNPTAFYLCASSPAVSYGYTFGSGTRLTVV.

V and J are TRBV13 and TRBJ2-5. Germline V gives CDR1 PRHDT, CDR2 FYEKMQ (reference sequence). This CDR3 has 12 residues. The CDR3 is CASSLGSETQYF.

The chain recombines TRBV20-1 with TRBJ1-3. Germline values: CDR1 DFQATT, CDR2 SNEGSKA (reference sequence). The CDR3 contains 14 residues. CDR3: CSARKSSSGNTIYF.

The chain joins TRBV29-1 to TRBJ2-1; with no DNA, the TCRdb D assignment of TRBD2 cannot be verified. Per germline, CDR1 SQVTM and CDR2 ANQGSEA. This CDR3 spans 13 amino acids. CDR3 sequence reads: CSVISGRGNEQFF.

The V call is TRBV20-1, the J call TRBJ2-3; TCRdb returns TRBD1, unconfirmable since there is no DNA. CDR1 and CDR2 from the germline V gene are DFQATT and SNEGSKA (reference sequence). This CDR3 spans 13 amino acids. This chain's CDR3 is CSARDPAPHTQYF.

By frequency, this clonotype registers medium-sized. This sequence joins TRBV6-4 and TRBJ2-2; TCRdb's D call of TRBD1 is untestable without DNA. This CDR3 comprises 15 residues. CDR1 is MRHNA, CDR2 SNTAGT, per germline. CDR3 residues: CASSDSTGVTGELFF.

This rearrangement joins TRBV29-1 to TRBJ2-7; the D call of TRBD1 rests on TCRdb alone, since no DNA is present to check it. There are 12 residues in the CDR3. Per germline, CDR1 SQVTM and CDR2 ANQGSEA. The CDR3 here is CSVVQGPYEQYF.

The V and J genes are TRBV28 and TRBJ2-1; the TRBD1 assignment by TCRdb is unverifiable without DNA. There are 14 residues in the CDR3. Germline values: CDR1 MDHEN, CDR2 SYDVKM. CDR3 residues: CASSKGGDYNEQFF.

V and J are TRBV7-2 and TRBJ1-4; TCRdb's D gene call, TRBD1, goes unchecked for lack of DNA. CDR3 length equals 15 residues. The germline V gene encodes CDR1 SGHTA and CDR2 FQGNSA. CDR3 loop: CASGPPDRDREKLFF.

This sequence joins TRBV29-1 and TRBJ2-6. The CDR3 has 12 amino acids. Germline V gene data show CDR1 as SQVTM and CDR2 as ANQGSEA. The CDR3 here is CSAEGGANVLTF.

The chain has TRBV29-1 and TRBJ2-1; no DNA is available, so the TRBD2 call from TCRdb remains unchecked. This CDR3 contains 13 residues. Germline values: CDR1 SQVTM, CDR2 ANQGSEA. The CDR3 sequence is CSAPTRTYNEQFF.

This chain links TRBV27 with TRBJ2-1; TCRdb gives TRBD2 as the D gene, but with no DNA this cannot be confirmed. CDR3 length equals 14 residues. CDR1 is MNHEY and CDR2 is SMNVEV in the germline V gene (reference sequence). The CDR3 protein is CASSPEGLYNEQFF.

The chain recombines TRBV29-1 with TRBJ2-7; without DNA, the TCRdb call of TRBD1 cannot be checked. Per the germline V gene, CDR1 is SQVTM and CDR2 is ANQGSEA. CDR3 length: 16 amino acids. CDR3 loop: CSVEERHGSTGYEQYF.

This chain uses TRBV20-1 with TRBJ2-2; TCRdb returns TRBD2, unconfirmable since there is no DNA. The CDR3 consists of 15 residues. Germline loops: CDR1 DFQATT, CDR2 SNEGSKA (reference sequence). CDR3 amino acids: CSAASGGTNTGELFF.